These 20 T cell receptor beta chains originate from one sample sequenced in a study of T cells in Graves' hyperthyroidism and ophthalmopathy. TCR beta CDR3 region amplification was performed from RNA transcripts. The TCR CDR3 first-round RT-PCR relied on the HTBI primer set. TCRdb recomputed calls from the multiplex PCR reads with MiXCR, one row per CDR3 protein. Of about 600,000 distinct CDR3 sequences in the sample, approximately 14% were seen once. Sequences were obtained from blood. All receptors derive from a woman in her fifties or sixties with Graves' ophthalmopathy.

Turning to this clonotype: No conserved phenylalanine or tryptophan ends this CDR3, so it is likely a read error. The CDR3 nucleotides are TGTGCCAGCAGTCAGAGACTAGCGGGCTACGAGCAGTACCTC. Encoded protein: CASSQRLAGYEQYL. The chain uses TRBV12-3 or TRBV12-4 and TRBJ2-7; 10 bases are shared with TRBD2. CDR3 length: 14 residues. Trimming removed 5 bases from V and 3 bases from J; junction bases left unmatched: 4.

The table lists this clonotype with many counts. The rearrangement links TRBV20-1 to TRBJ1-1; no firm D call. V was clipped by 1 base and J by 11 bases, with 2 bases between them. CDR1 is DFQATT and CDR2 is SNEGSKA in the germline V gene (reference sequence). The CDR3 spans 8 residues. CDR3 coding DNA: TGCAGTGCTAGAGGTGCTTTCTTT. This gives the protein CSARGAFF.

This clonotype was observed at least ten times. The V gene is TRBV7-9, the J gene TRBJ2-1; 15 bases map to TRBD2. The CDR3 length is 18 residues. The V gene's germline CDR1 is SEHNR and CDR2 FQNEAQ (reference sequence). V dropped 3 bases and J dropped 4; count of bases not matched to a gene: 7. The chain's CDR3 is CASSFGGLAGGGYNEQFF. The DNA for the CDR3 is TGTGCCAGCAGCTTTGGGGGACTAGCGGGAGGAGGATACAATGAGCAGTTCTTC.

This clonotype appeared many times. The rearrangement uses TRBV19 and TRBJ1-1; D possibly corresponds to TRBD1 (6 bases). This CDR3 spans 16 amino acids. Trimming removed 6 bases from V and 0 bases from J, with 17 bases in between. The V gene's germline CDR1 is LNHDA and CDR2 SQIVND (reference sequence). CDR3 in DNA: TGTGCCAGTAGCCACAGGGTCGGCAAGATGAACACTGAAGCTTTCTTT. Its protein product is CASSHRVGKMNTEAFF.

There are many counts of this clonotype. The chain is built from TRBV6-1 and TRBJ1-4, with a tentative D call TRBD1 (5 bases). The CDR3 has 15 amino acids. Germline values: CDR1 MNHNS, CDR2 SASEGT. V gave up 5 bases and J gave up 8 bases, with 18 bases separating them. Here the CDR3 reads CASSLTGGPGEKLFF. The DNA for the CDR3 is TGTGCCAGCAGTTTAACAGGCGGCCCAGGAGAAAAACTGTTTTTT.

V usage is TRBV6-1 and J usage is TRBJ2-5; D call uncertain. Germline loops: CDR1 MNHNS, CDR2 SASEGT. Trimming removed 5 bases from V and 5 bases from J, with 18 bases in between. The CDR3 is made up of 15 amino acids. The CDR3 nucleotides read TGTGCCAGCAGTCTACCCGGTGTCGTTGAGGAGACCCAGTACTTC. This encodes CASSLPGVVEETQYF.

This clonotype showed up just a few times. At one of its ends the junction is not consistent with the germline gene, which may arise from a read error. V gene TRBV11-2 combines with J gene TRBJ1-3; 8 nucleotides agree with TRBD1. This CDR3 has 18 residues. Germline lookup yields CDR1 SGHAT and CDR2 FQNNGV. CDR3 in amino acids: CASSPRRQGRISGNTMYF. CDR3 DNA sequence: TGTGCCAGCAGCCCGCGGCGACAGGGGAGGATCTCTGGAAACACCATGTATTTT.

This clonotype showed up just a few times. The V call is TRBV18, the J call TRBJ1-1; possible D gene TRBD1, 5 bases. The CDR3 is 13 residues long. Germline-derived CDR1 and CDR2 are KGHSH and LQKENI. The V gene lost 0 bases and the J gene lost 6 bases, with 8 bases spanning the gap. Here the CDR3 DNA reads TGTGCCAGCTCACCACCGCAGGGCCCTGAAGCTTTCTTT. Translating it yields CASSPPQGPEAFF. The full variable domain, with the rest looked up from reference TRBV18 and TRBJ1-1, is NAGVMQNPRHLVRRRGQEARLRCSPMKGHSHVYWYRQLPEEGLKFMVYLQKENIIDESGMPKERFSAEFPKEGPSILRIQQVVRGDSAAYFCASSPPQGPEAFFGQGTRLTVV.

This clonotype has at least ten counts. V gene TRBV7-2 combines with J gene TRBJ2-7, with 8 bases matching TRBD2. The J segment lost 4 bases and the V segment lost 3 bases, leaving 5 bases of the junction unmatched. The CDR3 extends over 14 amino acids. In germline, CDR1 is SGHTA, CDR2 FQGNSA. The CDR3 is CASSFSGGLYEQYF. CDR3 DNA: TGTGCCAGCAGCTTTTCGGGAGGGTTGTACGAGCAGTACTTC.

This clonotype showed up many times. The CDR3 spells CASSSGTGLRLQETQYF. The DNA for the CDR3 is TGTGCCAGCAGTTCTGGGACAGGGCTGAGACTCCAAGAGACCCAGTACTTC. The rearrangement uses TRBV28 and TRBJ2-5; 9 nucleotides agree with TRBD1. The CDR3 covers 17 residues. The V segment lost 4 bases and the J segment 1 base; nucleotides outside the gene matches: 10. The germline V gene has CDR1 MDHEN and CDR2 SYDVKM.

This clonotype was seen more than once but under ten times. V usage is TRBV12-3 or TRBV12-4 and J usage is TRBJ2-2; D not certain. V lost 2 bases, J lost 7 bases, and 14 bases lay in between. The CDR3 runs 15 residues. The CDR3 region is CASSLIFQEGGELFF. The CDR3 DNA reads TGTGCCAGCAGTTTAATCTTCCAGGAAGGCGGGGAGCTGTTTTTT.

The sample holds many counts of this clonotype. V is TRBV6-6 and J is TRBJ1-2; D remains ambiguous. The germline V gene has CDR1 MNHNY and CDR2 SVGAGI (reference sequence). The CDR3 sequence is 14 residues long. Trimming took off 1 base at V and 8 bases at J, with 14 bases between the two ends. The CDR3 region is CASSYFPDAFGYTF. CDR3 in DNA: TGTGCCAGCAGTTACTTTCCGGATGCGTTCGGCTACACCTTC.

This clonotype came up many times. V gene TRBV7-2 combines with J gene TRBJ1-4; D gene unclear. CDR1 and CDR2 from the germline V gene are SGHTA and FQGNSA. The CDR3 has 15 residues. Trimming removed 4 bases from V and 3 bases from J, with 12 bases in between. CDR3 region: CASSSGVRANEKLFF. CDR3 DNA sequence: TGTGCCAGCAGCTCCGGGGTACGAGCTAATGAAAAACTGTTTTTT. The full variable domain, with the rest looked up from reference TRBV7-2 and TRBJ1-4, is GAGVSQSPSNKVTEKGKDVELRCDPISGHTALYWYRQSLGQGLEFLIYFQGNSAPDKSGLPSDRFSAERTGGSVSTLTIQRTQQEDSAVYLCASSSGVRANEKLFFGSGTQLSVL.

The chain employs TRBV20-1 and TRBJ1-4; possible D gene TRBD1, 6 bases. V lost 5 bases and J 10 bases, leaving 17 bases between the germline ends. Looked up from germline, CDR1 is DFQATT and CDR2 is SNEGSKA (reference sequence). CDR3 length: 13 residues. The CDR3 loop is CSAPYRVGGKLFF. CDR3 sequence (DNA): TGCAGTGCTCCCTACAGGGTGGGGGGAAAACTGTTTTTT.

This clonotype was counted many times. The chain is built from TRBV20-1 and TRBJ2-7; TRBD1 might be the D (5 bases). Germline V CDR1 and CDR2: DFQATT, SNEGSKA (reference sequence). The length of the CDR3 is 16 residues. V lost 1 base, J lost 4 bases, and 20 bases lay in between. CDR3 coding DNA: TGCAGTGCTAGAGTTTGGGGCGGTCGTGGCTTATACGAGCAGTACTTC. Protein: CSARVWGGRGLYEQYF.

At least ten counts were recorded for this clonotype. This chain links TRBV28 with TRBJ2-3; a weak D match, TRBD1 (6 bases). V lost 6 bases to trimming and J lost 0 bases, with 16 bases between them. Germline lookup yields CDR1 MDHEN and CDR2 SYDVKM. The CDR3 loop spans 16 amino acids. CDR3 DNA: TGTGCCAGCAGCGCAGGGGTCGGGGATAGCACAGATACGCAGTATTTT. It translates to CASSAGVGDSTDTQYF.

The V and J genes are TRBV6-9 and TRBJ1-5, with D possibly being TRBD1 (5 bases). Germline CDR1 MNHGY, CDR2 SVAAGI. Trimming took 0 bases from V and 4 from J, leaving 7 bases between them. The CDR3 covers 14 residues. This CDR3 is CASSYSGGNQPQHF. Written as DNA, the CDR3 is TGTGCCAGCAGTTATTCCGGGGGTAATCAGCCCCAGCATTTT.

The table lists this clonotype with many counts. The chain links TRBV6-2 or TRBV6-3 to TRBJ2-3; 7 bases match TRBD1. This CDR3 is built from 15 residues. Germline assignment: CDR1 MNHEY and CDR2 SVGEGT. The J segment lost 6 bases and the V segment lost 6 bases, leaving 12 bases of the junction unmatched. The CDR3: CASSRLDDRADTQYF. The DNA of the CDR3 is TGTGCCAGCAGCCGTCTGGACGACAGGGCTGATACGCAGTATTTT.

This clonotype was counted ten times or more. The J gene is TRBJ1-2, the V gene TRBV11-2; possibly TRBD1 for D (5 bases). Germline-derived CDR1 and CDR2 are SGHAT and FQNNGV. This CDR3 region has 13 residues. V was shortened by 2 bases and J by 4 bases, with 8 bases between the two germline ends. The CDR3 here is CASSLSGGYGYTF. The CDR3 DNA follows: TGTGCCAGCAGCTTATCTGGGGGCTATGGCTACACCTTC.

The chain carries TRBV6-1 and TRBJ2-7; D is unclear. CDR1 MNHNS and CDR2 SASEGT come from the germline V gene. Trimming shortened V by 8 bases and J by 4 bases, and 18 bases separated the two germline ends. The CDR3 runs 14 residues. The CDR3: CASEDQRDIYEQYF. The CDR3 DNA sequence: TGTGCCAGCGAAGATCAGAGAGACATATACGAGCAGTACTTC.